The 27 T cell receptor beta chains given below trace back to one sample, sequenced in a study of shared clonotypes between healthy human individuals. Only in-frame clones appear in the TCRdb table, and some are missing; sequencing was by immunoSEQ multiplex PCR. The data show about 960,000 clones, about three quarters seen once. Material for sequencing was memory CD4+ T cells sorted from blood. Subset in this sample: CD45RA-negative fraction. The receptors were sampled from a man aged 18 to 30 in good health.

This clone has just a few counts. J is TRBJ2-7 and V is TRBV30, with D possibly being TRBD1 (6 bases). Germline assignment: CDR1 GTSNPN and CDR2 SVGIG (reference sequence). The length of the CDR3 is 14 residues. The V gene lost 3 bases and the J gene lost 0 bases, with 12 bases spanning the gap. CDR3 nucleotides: TGTGCCTGGAGGGATACAGGGAGCTCCTACGAGCAGTACTTC. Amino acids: CAWRDTGSSYEQYF.

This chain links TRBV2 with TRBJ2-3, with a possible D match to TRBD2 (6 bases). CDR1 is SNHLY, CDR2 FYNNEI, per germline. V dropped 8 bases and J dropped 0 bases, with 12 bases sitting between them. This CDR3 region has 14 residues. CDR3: CASGDSASTDTQYF. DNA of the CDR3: TGTGCCAGCGGGGACTCTGCTAGCACAGATACGCAGTATTTT.

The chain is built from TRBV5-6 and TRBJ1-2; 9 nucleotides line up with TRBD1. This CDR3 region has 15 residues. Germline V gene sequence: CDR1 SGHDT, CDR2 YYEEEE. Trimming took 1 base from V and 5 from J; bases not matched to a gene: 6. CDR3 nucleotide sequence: TGTGCCAGCAGCTTGACAGGGGGCGGGTTGTATGGCTACACCTTC. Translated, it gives CASSLTGGGLYGYTF.

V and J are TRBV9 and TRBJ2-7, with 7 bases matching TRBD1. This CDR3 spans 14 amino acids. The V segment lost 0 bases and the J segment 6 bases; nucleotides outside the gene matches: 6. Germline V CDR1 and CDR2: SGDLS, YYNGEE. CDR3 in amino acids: CASSVDRGGGEQYF. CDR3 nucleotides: TGTGCCAGCAGCGTAGACAGGGGTGGGGGCGAGCAGTACTTC.

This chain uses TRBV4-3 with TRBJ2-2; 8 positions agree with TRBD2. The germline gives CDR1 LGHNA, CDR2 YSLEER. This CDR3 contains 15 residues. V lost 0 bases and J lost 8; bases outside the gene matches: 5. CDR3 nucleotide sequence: TGCGCCAGCAGCCAAGATCCAGCGGGAGTAGGGGAGCTGTTTTTT. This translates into CASSQDPAGVGELFF.

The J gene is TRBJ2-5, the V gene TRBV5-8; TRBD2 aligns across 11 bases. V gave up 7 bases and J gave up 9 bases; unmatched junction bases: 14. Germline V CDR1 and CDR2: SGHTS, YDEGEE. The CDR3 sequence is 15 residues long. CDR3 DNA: TGTGCCAGCGGGCCTAGCGGGAGGACGTCTGAGGCCCAGTACTTC. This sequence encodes CASGPSGRTSEAQYF.

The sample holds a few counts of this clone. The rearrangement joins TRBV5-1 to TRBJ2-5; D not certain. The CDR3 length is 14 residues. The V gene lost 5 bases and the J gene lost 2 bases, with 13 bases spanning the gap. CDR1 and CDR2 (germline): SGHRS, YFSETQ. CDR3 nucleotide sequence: TGCGCCAGCAGTACGGAGTCAGCGCAAGAGACCCAGTACTTC. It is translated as CASSTESAQETQYF.

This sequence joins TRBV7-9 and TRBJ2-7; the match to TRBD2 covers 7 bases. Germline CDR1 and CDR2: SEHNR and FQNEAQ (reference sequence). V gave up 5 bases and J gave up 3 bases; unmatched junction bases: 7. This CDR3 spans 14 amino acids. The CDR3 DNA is TGTGCCAGCAGCCCCCTGGGGGGGAACTACGAGCAGTACTTC. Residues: CASSPLGGNYEQYF.

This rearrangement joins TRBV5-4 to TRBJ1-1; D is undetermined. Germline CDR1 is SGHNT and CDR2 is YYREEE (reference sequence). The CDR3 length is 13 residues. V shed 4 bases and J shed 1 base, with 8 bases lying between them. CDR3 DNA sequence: TGTGCCAGCAGCGTCGACCCGAACACTGAAGCTTTCTTT. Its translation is CASSVDPNTEAFF.

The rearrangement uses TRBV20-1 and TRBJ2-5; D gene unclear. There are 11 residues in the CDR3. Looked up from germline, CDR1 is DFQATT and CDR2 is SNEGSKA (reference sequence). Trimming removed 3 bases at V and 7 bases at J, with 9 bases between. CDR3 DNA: TGCAGTGCTAGGGGTTGGGGGACCCAGTACTTC. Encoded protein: CSARGWGTQYF.

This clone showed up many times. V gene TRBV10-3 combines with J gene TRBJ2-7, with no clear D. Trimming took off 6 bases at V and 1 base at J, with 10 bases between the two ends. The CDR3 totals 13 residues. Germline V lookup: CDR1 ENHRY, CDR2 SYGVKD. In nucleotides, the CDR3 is TGTGCCATCAGCCTAGATGGGTCCTACGAGCAGTACTTC. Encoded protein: CAISLDGSYEQYF.

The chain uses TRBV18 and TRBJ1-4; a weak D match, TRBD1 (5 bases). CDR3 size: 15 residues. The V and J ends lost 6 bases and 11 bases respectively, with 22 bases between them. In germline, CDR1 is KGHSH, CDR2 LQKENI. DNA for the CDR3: TGTGCCAGCTCCCCGGATCAAGGGTTATGGGGGAAACTGTTTTTT. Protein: CASSPDQGLWGKLFF. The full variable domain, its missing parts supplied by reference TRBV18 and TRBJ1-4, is NAGVMQNPRHLVRRRGQEARLRCSPMKGHSHVYWYRQLPEEGLKFMVYLQKENIIDESGMPKERFSAEFPKEGPSILRIQQVVRGDSAAYFCASSPDQGLWGKLFFGSGTQLSVL.

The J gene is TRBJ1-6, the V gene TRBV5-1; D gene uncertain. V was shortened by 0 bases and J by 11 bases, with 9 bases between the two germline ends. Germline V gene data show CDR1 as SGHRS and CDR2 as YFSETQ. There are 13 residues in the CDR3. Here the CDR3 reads CASSLDMGAPLHF. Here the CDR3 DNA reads TGCGCCAGCAGCTTGGATATGGGTGCACCCCTCCACTTT. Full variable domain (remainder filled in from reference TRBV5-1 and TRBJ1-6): KAGVTQTPRYLIKTRGQQVTLSCSPISGHRSVSWYQQTPGQGLQFLFEYFSETQRNKGNFPGRFSGRQFSNSRSEMNVSTLELGDSALYLCASSLDMGAPLHFGNGTRLTVT.

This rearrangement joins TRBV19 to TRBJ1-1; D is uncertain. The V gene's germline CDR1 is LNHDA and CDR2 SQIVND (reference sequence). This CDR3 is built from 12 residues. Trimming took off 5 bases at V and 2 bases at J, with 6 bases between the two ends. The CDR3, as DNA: TGTGCCAGTAGTTCAGGTAACACTGAAGCTTTCTTT. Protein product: CASSSGNTEAFF.

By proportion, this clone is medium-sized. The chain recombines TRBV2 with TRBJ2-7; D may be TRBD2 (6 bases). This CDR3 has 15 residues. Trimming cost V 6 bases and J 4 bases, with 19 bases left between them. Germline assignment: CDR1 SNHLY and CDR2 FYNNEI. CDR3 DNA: TGTGCCAGCAGCCCGATGCTAGCTCGGGGGTACGAGCAGTACTTC. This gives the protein CASSPMLARGYEQYF.

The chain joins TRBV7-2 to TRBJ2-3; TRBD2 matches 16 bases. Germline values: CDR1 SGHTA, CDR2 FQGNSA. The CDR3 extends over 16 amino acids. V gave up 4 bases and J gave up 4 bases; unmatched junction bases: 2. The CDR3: CASSWGLAGGPDTQYF. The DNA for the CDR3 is TGTGCCAGCAGCTGGGGACTAGCGGGAGGGCCAGATACGCAGTATTTT. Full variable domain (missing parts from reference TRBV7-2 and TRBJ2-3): GAGVSQSPSNKVTEKGKDVELRCDPISGHTALYWYRQSLGQGLEFLIYFQGNSAPDKSGLPSDRFSAERTGGSVSTLTIQRTQQEDSAVYLCASSWGLAGGPDTQYFGPGTRLTVL.

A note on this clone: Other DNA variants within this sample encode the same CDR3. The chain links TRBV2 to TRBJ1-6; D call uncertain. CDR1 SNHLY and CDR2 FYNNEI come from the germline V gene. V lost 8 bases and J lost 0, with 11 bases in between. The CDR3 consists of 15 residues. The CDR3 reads CASRQSSSYNSPLHF. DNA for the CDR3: TGTGCCAGCCGACAATCGAGCTCCTATAATTCACCCCTCCACTTT.

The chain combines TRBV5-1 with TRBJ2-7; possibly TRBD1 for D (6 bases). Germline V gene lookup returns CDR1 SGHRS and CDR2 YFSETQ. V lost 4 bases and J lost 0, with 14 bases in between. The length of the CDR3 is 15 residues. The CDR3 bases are TGCGCCAGCAGCCCGGAACAGGGTTCCTCCTACGAGCAGTACTTC. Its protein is CASSPEQGSSYEQYF.

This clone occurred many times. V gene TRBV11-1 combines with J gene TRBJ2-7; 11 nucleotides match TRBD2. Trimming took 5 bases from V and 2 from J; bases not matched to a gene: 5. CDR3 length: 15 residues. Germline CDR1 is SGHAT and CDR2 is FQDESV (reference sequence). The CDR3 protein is CASSTLAGGAYEQYF. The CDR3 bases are TGTGCCAGCAGCACCCTAGCGGGGGGAGCCTACGAGCAGTACTTC. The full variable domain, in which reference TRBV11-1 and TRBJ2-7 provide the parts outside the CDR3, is EAEVAQSPRYKITEKSQAVAFWCDPISGHATLYWYRQILGQGPELLVQFQDESVVDDSQLPKDRFSAERLKGVDSTLKIQPAELGDSAMYLCASSTLAGGAYEQYFGPGTRLTVT.

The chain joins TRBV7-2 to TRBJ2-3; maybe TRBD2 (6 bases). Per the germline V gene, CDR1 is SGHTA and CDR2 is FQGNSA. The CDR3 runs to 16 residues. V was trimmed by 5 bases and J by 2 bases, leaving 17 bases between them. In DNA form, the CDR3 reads TGTGCCAGCAGCACGGGACTGGATCCTTACACAGATACGCAGTATTTT. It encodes CASSTGLDPYTDTQYF.

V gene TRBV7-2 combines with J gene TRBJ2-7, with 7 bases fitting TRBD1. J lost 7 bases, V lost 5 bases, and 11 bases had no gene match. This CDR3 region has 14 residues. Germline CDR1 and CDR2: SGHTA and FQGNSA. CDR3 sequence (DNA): TGTGCCAGCAGCCCTTTCCAGGGGGACCTTGAGCAGTACTTC. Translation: CASSPFQGDLEQYF.

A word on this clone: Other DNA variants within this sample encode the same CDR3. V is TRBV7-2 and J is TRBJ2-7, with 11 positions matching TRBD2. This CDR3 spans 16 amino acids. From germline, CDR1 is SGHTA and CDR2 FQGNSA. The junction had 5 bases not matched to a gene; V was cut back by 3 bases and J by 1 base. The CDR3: CASSFPPSGRSYEQYF. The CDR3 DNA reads TGTGCCAGCAGCTTCCCGCCTAGCGGGAGGTCCTACGAGCAGTACTTC.

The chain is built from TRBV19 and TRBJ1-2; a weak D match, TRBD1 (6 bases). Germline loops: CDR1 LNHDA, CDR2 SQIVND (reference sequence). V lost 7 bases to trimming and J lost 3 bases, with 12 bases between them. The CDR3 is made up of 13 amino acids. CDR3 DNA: TGTGCCAGTATGAGGGACACCTACTATGGCTACACCTTC. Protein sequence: CASMRDTYYGYTF.

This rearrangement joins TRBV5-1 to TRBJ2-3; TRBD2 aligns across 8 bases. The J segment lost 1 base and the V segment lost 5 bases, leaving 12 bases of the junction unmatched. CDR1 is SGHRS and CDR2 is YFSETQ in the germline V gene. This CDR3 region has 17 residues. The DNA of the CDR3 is TGCGCCAGCAGTCCGGGACTAGATCTGTTGGGCACAGATACGCAGTATTTT. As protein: CASSPGLDLLGTDTQYF.

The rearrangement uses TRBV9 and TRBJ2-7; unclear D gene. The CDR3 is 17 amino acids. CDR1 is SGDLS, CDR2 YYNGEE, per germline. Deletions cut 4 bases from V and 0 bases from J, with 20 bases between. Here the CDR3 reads CASSTRSRRWSSYEQYF. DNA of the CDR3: TGTGCCAGCAGCACCCGGTCCCGGCGGTGGAGCTCCTACGAGCAGTACTTC.

The CDR3 is CASSPGPYNSPLHF. The DNA for the CDR3 is TGTGCCAGCTCACCAGGTCCTTATAATTCACCCCTCCACTTT. The chain couples TRBV18 to TRBJ1-6; D gene unclear. From germline, CDR1 is KGHSH and CDR2 LQKENI. V gave up 2 bases and J gave up 4 bases, with 6 bases separating them. The CDR3 is 14 amino acids. Full variable domain (remainder filled in from reference TRBV18 and TRBJ1-6): NAGVMQNPRHLVRRRGQEARLRCSPMKGHSHVYWYRQLPEEGLKFMVYLQKENIIDESGMPKERFSAEFPKEGPSILRIQQVVRGDSAAYFCASSPGPYNSPLHFGNGTRLTVT.

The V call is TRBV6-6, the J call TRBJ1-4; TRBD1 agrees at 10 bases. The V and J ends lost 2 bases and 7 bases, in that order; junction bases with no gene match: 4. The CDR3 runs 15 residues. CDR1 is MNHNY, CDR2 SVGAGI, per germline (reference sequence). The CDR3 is CASSYRGTGVEKLFF. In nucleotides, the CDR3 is TGTGCCAGCAGTTACCGGGGGACAGGGGTTGAAAAACTGTTTTTT.